Listed here is a single T cell receptor beta chain. Random hexamers were used to reverse transcribe an amount of 0.5 to 1 ug RNA. Multiplex immunoSEQ PCR targeted 54 Vbeta and 13 Jbeta TCR beta segments. TCRdb re-analysed the immunoSEQ multiplex PCR reads in MiXCR, keeping a single row per CDR3 protein. The table shows 150,000 to 200,000 distinct CDR3 sequences, with nearly 95% occurring only once. TEMRA cells were FACS-enriched, and CD8+ and CD4+ T cells were isolated negatively. The data are from a study of CD8 T cells in Susac syndrome. This CDR3 has 18 residues. Losses at the gene ends were 0 bases for V and 5 bases for J; bases not matched to a gene: 10.

V is TRBV23-1 and J is TRBJ1-5; 10 positions match TRBD1. TRBV23-1 belongs to the ORF category, with a function that is uncertain. This clonotype was sampled from a human donor with multiple sclerosis. The sample taken for sequencing was CD4+ T cells from PBMCs. CDR3 coding DNA: TGCGCCAGCAGTCAATCAAGCAAGTGTGGGACAGGGGATCAGCCCCAGCATTTT. As protein: CASSQSSKCGTGDQPQHF.